This paragraph reports one TCR beta chain. As yet, its antigen is unknown. The method was immunoSEQ multiplex PCR; TCRdb's version includes in-frame clones alone and lacks a portion of them. The table records about 140,000 clones, about 94% of them present only once. Germline V lookup: CDR1 SGHRS, CDR2 YFSETQ. Trimming pared 0 bases from V and 1 base from J, leaving 9 bases between. There are 15 residues in the CDR3. The data belong to a study of cytomegalovirus exposure and HLA in healthy donors. Study-wide results and limits: First-cohort TCR clusters were later found to tend to co-occur in the 120 or so validation repertoires.

The gene calls are TRBV5-1 and TRBJ2-3, with unresolved D. What was sequenced was PBMCs. The source of this sequence is a man younger than 35 in good health and CMV-seropositive. In DNA, the CDR3 is TGCGCCAGCAGCTTGGGGGCTCTCCGCACAGATACGCAGTATTTT. Its translation is CASSLGALRTDTQYF.